This T cell receptor (beta chain) was profiled in a study of T cells after somatic rescue of genetic block (dated by TCRdb to 2018 to 2021). Some background on the complete study: What the study looked at was long-term robustness, specifically in a T-cell system that came about through somatic rescue of a genetic block in T-cell development.

A note on this clone: Its cognate antigen has yet to be identified. One base away there is no much larger clone; base qualities are not given.

The library was prepared using the immunoSEQ multiplex PCR assay. The source is immuneACCESS, and TCRdb retained only in-frame sequences with V and J called. Part of the clones is not carried over; for the studies checked, unresolved V genes explain less than half of this, and the remainder is unexplained. The sample profile shows 110,000 or so clones; 80% to 95% of them were found once. The ten most abundant clones make up over 1.1% of the sample. The CDR3 sequence holds 14 residues, the cysteine and phenylalanine included. Kept here is only the CDR3 DNA, which spans 42 bases and is read in frame from base 1. V loses 4 bases at its end and J loses 2 bases; junction bases beyond the gene matches: 3. CDR1 ENHRY and CDR2 SYGVKD are derived from the germline V gene.

The chain is assembled from TRBV10-3 and TRBJ2-5; TRBD2 lines up with 8 middle nucleotides. The sequence came from a woman between 18 and 29 years old. The specimen sequenced was peripheral blood mononuclear cells (PBMCs). The nucleotide sequence is TGTGCCATCAGTGCCGCGGGGGGACAAGAGACCCAGTACTTC. The encoded protein is CAISAAGGQETQYF.